This T cell receptor (beta chain) stems from a study of blood T cell repertoires in COVID-19 (dated by TCRdb to 2020 to 2021). With regard to the full study: Collaborator samples came from the United States, Italy and Spain and covered acute and convalescent phases of COVID-19. Deeply sampled blood TCRbeta repertoires from subjects exposed to, actively infected with, or recovered from COVID-19 were included in the dataset. The material from the prospective study consisted of cDNA or gDNA derived from T cells, B-cell-depleted T cells, or PBMCs. The repertoires were released in a freely available public database meant as a resource for research on the immune response to SARS-CoV-2. Samples were obtained from the ongoing ImmuneRACE study (first 160 participants) and from roughly 1,300 subjects provided by 6 global collaborators. HLA class I and class II types, where available, came from metadata supplied by the sample provider rather than from assay-based typing. Sample metadata almost always included a de-identified subject ID, COVID-19 status, age in years and sex. General findings and caveats noted by the study authors: The quantity of clinical and demographic metadata differed by source and by participant and was supplied without curation.

The immunoSEQ Assay, a bias-controlled multiplex PCR, was used to amplify TCRbeta CDR3 regions from genomic DNA. In the authors' own workflow: The number of nucleated cells in each sample was estimated from the amplification of reference gene primers within the assay. To quantify the absolute abundance of each unique TCRbeta CDR3 rearrangement, sequence reads were collapsed and filtered. Productive Simpson clonality was computed per sample as the square root of Simpson's diversity index over productive rearrangements. TCRdb took this table from immuneACCESS and kept in-frame rearrangements with V and J called. Such tables lack part of the clones; where checked against another copy, unresolved V genes explain under half of the gap, and the rest is unexplained. V, J and clone size are taken as reported in that table, and D and trimming were inferred from the DNA itself. The sample table shows some 200,000 clones, and about nine tenths are seen once. Jointly, the top ten make up over 4.5% of the sample.

From a lookup of the germline V gene, CDR1 and CDR2 are LGHNT and FRNRAP. The CDR3 runs 13 residues from the cysteine to the phenylalanine. Only the CDR3 DNA is retained, 39 bases long and in frame from the first base. V and J are truncated by 6 bases and 3 bases respectively, leaving an intervening sequence of 11 bases. A word on this clone: Its cognate antigen has yet to be identified. The sample holds no much larger clone one base away, and base qualities are not on file.

Each collaborating institution followed its own protocols to collect whole blood in K2EDTA tubes. For TCRbeta analysis, collaborator samples were shipped as frozen whole blood, as isolated PBMCs, or as DNA extracted from either sample type. The sequenced sample consisted of peripheral blood. This clonotype originated in a man older than 75 with acute or convalescent COVID-19. The V and J segments used are TRBV12-5 and TRBJ2-5, with TRBD2 perhaps the D gene, on 5 matching bases. The DNA reads as follows: TGTGCTAGTGGGCACGGGGTGGAAGAGACCCAGTACTTC. This encodes CASGHGVEETQYF.